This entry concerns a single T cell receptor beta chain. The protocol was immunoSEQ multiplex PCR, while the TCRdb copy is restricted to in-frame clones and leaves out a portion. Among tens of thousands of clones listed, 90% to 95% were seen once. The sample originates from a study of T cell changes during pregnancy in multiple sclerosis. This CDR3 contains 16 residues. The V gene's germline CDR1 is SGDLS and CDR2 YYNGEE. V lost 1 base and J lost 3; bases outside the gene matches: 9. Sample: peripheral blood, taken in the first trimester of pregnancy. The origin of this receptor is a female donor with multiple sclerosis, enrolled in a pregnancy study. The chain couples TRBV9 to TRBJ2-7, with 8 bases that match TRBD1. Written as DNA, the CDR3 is TGTGCCAGCAGCGTATGGGACAGGATTACGGTCTACGAGCAGTACTTC. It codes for CASSVWDRITVYEQYF.